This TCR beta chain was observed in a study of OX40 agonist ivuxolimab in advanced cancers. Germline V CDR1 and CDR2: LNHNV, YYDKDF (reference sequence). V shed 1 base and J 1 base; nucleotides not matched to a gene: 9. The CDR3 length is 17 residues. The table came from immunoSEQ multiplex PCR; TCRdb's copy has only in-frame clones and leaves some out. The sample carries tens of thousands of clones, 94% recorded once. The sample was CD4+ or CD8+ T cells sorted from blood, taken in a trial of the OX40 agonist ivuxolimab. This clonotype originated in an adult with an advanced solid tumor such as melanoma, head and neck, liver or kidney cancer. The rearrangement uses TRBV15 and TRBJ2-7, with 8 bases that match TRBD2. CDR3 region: CATSRVPSGGASYEQYF. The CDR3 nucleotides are TGTGCCACCAGCAGAGTTCCGTCGGGGGGGGCGTCCTACGAGCAGTACTTC.